This T cell receptor beta chain is drawn from a study of human T cells and chemical hapten exposure (dated by TCRdb to the early 2020s). The study in broad terms: For sensitization, 2% DPC in acetone was applied to a roughly 2 cm by roughly 2 cm area of upper inner arm skin. Throughout the study period of roughly 24 weeks, patients also received therapeutic DPC doses to the scalp every week. Patch testing on the upper back used Finn chambers containing 0.01% DPC, with scoring done after 6 days according to International Contact Dermatitis Research Group standards. Alopecia areata with under or over 50% scalp involvement, alopecia totalis and alopecia universalis were represented in the patient cohort, which was mostly female. The libraries were sequenced as a pool, and the TCR yield per sample differed mostly because of small variations in library volumes within the pool. In alopecia patients, the study followed how the peripheral blood TCR repertoire changed in vivo over primary and secondary sensitization to diphenylcyclopropenone (DPC), a hapten. Patient blood was sampled pre-sensitization (week 0) and at 2, 6 and about 24 weeks after DPC sensitization. Blood for TCR sequencing was provided by twenty-nine alopecia patients at one to four time points (pre-sensitization, 2, 6 and 24 weeks).

Libraries were prepared through RACE. Data came from a NextSeq 500. Library preparation attached unique molecular identifiers to individual cDNA molecules for quantitative, reproducible TCR counting. Each blood RNA sample was used to sequence both TCR alpha and TCR beta chains. The authors' pipeline ran thus. The median number of TCRs per sample was some 100,000, ranging from roughly 23,224 to 700,000. V, J and CDR3 annotation of the TCR reads was carried out using the Decombinator software suite. For PS versus PT1 abundance plots, all samples were subsampled to the same number of TCRs (28,000). TCRs were defined as expanded if absent before sensitization and observed at least eight times at the 2-week time point. TCRdb reprocessed the public reads (quality trimming at Q25 with fastp, clone calling with MiXCR) and kept in-frame beta chains. CDR3 protein sequences are deduplicated, and each keeps its most common genes and DNA. TCRdb, not the authors, supplied the V and J calls. The sample has about 160,000 distinct CDR3 sequences on record, around a quarter of them singletons. The top ten clones comprise around 1.9% of the sample.

What this sample's time point label stands for: patch test 3, about 24 weeks after DPC sensitization. Taken with the paper, the label for treatment or condition translates to: therapeutic diphenylcyclopropenone sensitization with weekly scalp DPC. Blood at each patch-test visit was drawn before the patch test was applied. To be eligible, patients had to be aged 18 to 70, diagnosed with alopecia and judged suitable for DPC therapy, while pregnant patients were excluded. Total RNA was extracted from unfractionated whole blood that had been collected in Tempus Blood RNA tubes. From its cysteine to its phenylalanine, the CDR3 spans 16 amino acids. Just CDR3 DNA is preserved here, 48 bases in frame from base 1. Relative to germline, V is 4 bases shorter and J is 2 bases shorter, with 16 bases between their ends. From the germline V gene, CDR1 is SGHTS and CDR2 is YDEGEE. This clonotype was counted between two and nine times. The antigen it recognizes is unknown. No much larger clone is present one base from it, and per-base qualities are unavailable.

Findings and caveats that apply to the study as a whole: The number of TCRs above 1 in 1000 frequency did not change with DPC sensitization; there was no evidence of global repertoire structure alterations. All patients had alopecia, a presumed autoimmune disease, so their immune response might differ from that of healthy individuals. After repeated subsampling, changes were observed in the strength of the expansion versus patch-test correlation and in the threshold at which the correlation became significant. Patch test score correlated positively with the number of PT1 expanded TCRs, reaching significance at thresholds 8, 16 and 32 but not at 4. Significantly more large CDR3 similarity clusters were formed by expanded TCRs than by pre-sensitization or healthy control sets, consistent with antigen-driven responses.

The receptor chain draws on TRBV5-8 and TRBJ1-3, with no D gene named confidently. The sequenced sample was whole blood, obtained in connection with sensitization to the hapten diphenylcyclopropenone (DPC). The clonotype originates from a woman younger than 35 with alopecia areata. Some clones in this sample may be carry-over from other donors' samples. The CDR3 loop reads CASSPRGRRAGNTIYF. The sequenced DNA: TGTGCCAGCAGCCCACGCGGCCGGCGCGCTGGAAACACCATATATTTT.